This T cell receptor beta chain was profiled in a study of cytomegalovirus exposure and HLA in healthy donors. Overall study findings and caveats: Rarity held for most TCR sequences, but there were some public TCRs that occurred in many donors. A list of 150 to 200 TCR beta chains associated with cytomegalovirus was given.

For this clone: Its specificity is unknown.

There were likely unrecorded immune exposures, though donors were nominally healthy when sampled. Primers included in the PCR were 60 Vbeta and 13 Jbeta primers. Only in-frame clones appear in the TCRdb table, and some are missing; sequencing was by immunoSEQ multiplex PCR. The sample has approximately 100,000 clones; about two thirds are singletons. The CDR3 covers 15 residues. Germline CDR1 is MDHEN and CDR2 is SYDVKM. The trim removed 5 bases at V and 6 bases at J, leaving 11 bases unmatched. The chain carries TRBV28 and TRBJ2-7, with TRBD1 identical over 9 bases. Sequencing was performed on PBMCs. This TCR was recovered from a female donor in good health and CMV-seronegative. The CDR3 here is CASSPPGQGRSEQYF. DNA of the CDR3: TGTGCCAGCAGTCCACCGGGACAGGGTCGGTCCGAGCAGTACTTC.